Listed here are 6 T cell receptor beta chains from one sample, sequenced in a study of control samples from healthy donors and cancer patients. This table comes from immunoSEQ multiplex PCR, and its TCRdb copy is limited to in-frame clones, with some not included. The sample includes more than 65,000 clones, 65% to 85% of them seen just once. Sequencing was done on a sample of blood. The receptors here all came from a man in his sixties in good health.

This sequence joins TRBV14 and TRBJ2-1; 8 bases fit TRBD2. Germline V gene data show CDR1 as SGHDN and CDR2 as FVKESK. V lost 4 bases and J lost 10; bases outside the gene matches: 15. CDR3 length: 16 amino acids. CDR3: CASSPQLGLEFREQFF. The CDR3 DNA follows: TGTGCCAGCAGCCCTCAGTTGGGACTAGAGTTCCGAGAGCAGTTCTTC. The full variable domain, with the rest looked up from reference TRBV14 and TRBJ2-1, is EAGVTQFPSHSVIEKGQTVTLRCDPISGHDNLYWYRRVMGKEIKFLLHFVKESKQDESGMPNNRFLAERTGGTYSTLKVQPAELEDSGVYFCASSPQLGLEFREQFFGPGTRLTVL.

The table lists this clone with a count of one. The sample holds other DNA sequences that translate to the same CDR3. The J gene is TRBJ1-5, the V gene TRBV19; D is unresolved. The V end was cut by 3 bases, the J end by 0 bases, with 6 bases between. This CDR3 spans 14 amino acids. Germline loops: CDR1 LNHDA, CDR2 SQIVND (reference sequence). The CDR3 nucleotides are TGTGCCAGTAGTATCAGAGATAGCAATCAGCCCCAGCATTTT. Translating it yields CASSIRDSNQPQHF.

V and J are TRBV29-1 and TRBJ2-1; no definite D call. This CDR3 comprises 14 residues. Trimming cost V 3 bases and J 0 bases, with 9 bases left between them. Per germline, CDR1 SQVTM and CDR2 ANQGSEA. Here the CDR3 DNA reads TGCAGCGTTGAGAATTCCCGCTCCTACAATGAGCAGTTCTTC. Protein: CSVENSRSYNEQFF.

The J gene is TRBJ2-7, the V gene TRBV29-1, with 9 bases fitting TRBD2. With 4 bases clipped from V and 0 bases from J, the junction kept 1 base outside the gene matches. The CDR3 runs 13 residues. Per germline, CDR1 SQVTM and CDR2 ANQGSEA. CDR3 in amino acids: CSVGSGSSYEQYF. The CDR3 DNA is TGCAGCGTTGGTAGCGGGAGCTCCTACGAGCAGTACTTC.

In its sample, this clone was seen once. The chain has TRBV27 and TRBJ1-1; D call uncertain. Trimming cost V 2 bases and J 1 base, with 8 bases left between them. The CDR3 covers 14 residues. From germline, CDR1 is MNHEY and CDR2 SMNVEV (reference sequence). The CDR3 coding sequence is TGTGCCAGCAGTTTAGGGTCCCGGAACACTGAAGCTTTCTTT. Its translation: CASSLGSRNTEAFF.

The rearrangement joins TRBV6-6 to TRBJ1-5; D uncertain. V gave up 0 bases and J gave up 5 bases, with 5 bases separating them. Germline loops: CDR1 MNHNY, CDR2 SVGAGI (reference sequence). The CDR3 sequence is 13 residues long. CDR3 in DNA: TGTGCCAGCAGTTACTCGAGGTATCAGCCCCAGCATTTT. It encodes CASSYSRYQPQHF.